These 8 T cell receptor beta chains came from one sample sequenced in a study of blood T cell repertoires in COVID-19. The assay was immunoSEQ multiplex PCR, and TCRdb's table has in-frame clones only and misses some. The repertoire includes almost 30,000 clones, 80% of them detected once, and 35% to 55% sits in the top ten. Specimen: peripheral blood. The receptors here all came from a woman in her 70s with acute or convalescent COVID-19.

V is TRBV19 and J is TRBJ2-4; 8 positions match TRBD1. This CDR3 contains 15 residues. The germline V gene has CDR1 LNHDA and CDR2 SQIVND (reference sequence). V lost 3 bases and J lost 3; bases outside the gene matches: 4. The CDR3 reads CASSIHRGSKNIQYF. The DNA for the CDR3 is TGTGCCAGTAGTATCCACAGGGGGAGCAAAAACATTCAGTACTTC.

This chain joins TRBV5-4 and TRBJ2-1, with D possibly being TRBD1 (6 bases). V gave up 3 bases and J gave up 7 bases, with 20 bases separating them. CDR1 is SGHNT, CDR2 YYREEE, per germline (reference sequence). This CDR3 region has 16 residues. The CDR3 DNA reads as TGTGCCAGCAGCTCCCAAGCCAGGGGTTCGAGGAATGAGCAGTTCTTC. Protein sequence: CASSSQARGSRNEQFF. Together with reference TRBV5-4 and TRBJ2-1, the CDR3 gives the full variable domain: ETGVTQSPTHLIKTRGQQVTLRCSSQSGHNTVSWYQQALGQGPQFIFQYYREEENGRGNFPPRFSGLQFPNYSSELNVNALELDDSALYLCASSSQARGSRNEQFFGPGTRLTVL.

The chain joins TRBV28 to TRBJ2-7, with TRBD2 matching 8 bases. Germline V gene data show CDR1 as MDHEN and CDR2 as SYDVKM. Trimming removed 8 bases from V and 6 bases from J; junction bases left unmatched: 9. The CDR3 runs 13 residues. The CDR3, as DNA: TGTGCCAGCGCTAGCGGGTCCCCTCCCGAGCAGTACTTC. Translated: CASASGSPPEQYF.

The J gene is TRBJ1-3, the V gene TRBV2; D unclear. V was trimmed by 2 bases and J by 0 bases, leaving 8 bases between them. CDR1 SNHLY and CDR2 FYNNEI come from the germline V gene. The CDR3 is 15 residues long. The CDR3 is CASSERQNSGNTIYF. DNA of the CDR3: TGTGCCAGCAGTGAAAGACAAAACTCTGGAAACACCATATATTTT.

The chain couples TRBV7-6 to TRBJ2-3; 7 bases fit TRBD1. Looked up from germline, CDR1 is SGHVS and CDR2 is FNYEAQ. Trimming cost V 0 bases and J 0 bases; bases outside gene matches: 9. The CDR3 has 18 amino acids. The CDR3 reads CASSLALQGGLSTDTQYF. The CDR3 bases are TGTGCCAGCAGCTTAGCGCTTCAAGGGGGCCTCAGCACAGATACGCAGTATTTT.

This clone was found once. The V and J genes are TRBV29-1 and TRBJ1-1, with 9 bases matching TRBD1. The V gene's germline CDR1 is SQVTM and CDR2 ANQGSEA. V lost 7 bases, J lost 1 base, and 4 bases stayed unmatched. The CDR3 extends over 13 amino acids. The CDR3 spells CSGGQGRNTEAFF. The DNA of the CDR3 is TGCAGCGGGGGACAGGGACGGAACACTGAAGCTTTCTTT. Combining the CDR3 with reference TRBV29-1 and TRBJ1-1 gives the whole variable domain SAVISQKPSRDICQRGTSLTIQCQVDSQVTMMFWYRQQPGQSLTLIATANQGSEATYESGFVIDKFPISRPNLTFSTLTVSNMSPEDSSIYLCSGGQGRNTEAFFGQGTRLTVV.

There are a few counts of this clone. V usage is TRBV11-3 and J usage is TRBJ1-1, with D uncertain. The V and J ends lost 2 bases and 2 bases respectively, with 6 bases between them. Germline V gives CDR1 SGHNT, CDR2 YENEEA. This CDR3 region has 13 residues. The CDR3 reads CASSLTVNTEAFF. CDR3 bases: TGTGCCAGCAGCTTAACGGTAAACACTGAAGCTTTCTTT.

This clone was seen only once. This chain connects TRBV7-2 to TRBJ2-7, with a weak D call TRBD2 (6 bases). Germline V gene data show CDR1 as SGHTA and CDR2 as FQGNSA. This CDR3 is built from 15 residues. V lost 6 bases, J lost 5 bases, and 20 bases lay in between. CDR3 sequence (DNA): TGTGCCAGCAGTAAGCGGCGGGGTGCTAAGGACGAGCAGTACTTC. Protein: CASSKRRGAKDEQYF.